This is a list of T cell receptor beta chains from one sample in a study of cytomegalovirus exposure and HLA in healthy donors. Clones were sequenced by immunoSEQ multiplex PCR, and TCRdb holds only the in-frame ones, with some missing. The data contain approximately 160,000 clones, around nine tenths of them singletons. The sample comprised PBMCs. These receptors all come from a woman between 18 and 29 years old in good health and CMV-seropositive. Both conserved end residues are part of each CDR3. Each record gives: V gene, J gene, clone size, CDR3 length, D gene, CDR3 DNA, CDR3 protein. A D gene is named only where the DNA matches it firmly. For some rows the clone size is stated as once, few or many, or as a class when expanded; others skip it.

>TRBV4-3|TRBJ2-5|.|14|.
TGCGCCAGCAGCCAAGCGATTAGCGGCGAGACCCAGTACTTC
CASSQAISGETQYF
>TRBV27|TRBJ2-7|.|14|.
TGTGCCAGCAGTTTTAGCCAGGGGATGTCCGAGCAGTACTTC
CASSFSQGMSEQYF
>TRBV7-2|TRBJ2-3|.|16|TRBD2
TGTGCCAGCAGCTTCGGGACTAGCGGTTACACAGATACGCAGTATTTT
CASSFGTSGYTDTQYF
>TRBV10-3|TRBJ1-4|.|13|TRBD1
TGTGCCATCAGGAGGGACAGAGATGAAAAACTGTTTTTT
CAIRRDRDEKLFF
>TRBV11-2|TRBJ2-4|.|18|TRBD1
TGTGCCAGCAGCTTAGATAGGAACAGGGGGGTGACCAAAAACATTCAGTACTTC
CASSLDRNRGVTKNIQYF
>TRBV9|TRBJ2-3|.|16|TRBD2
TGTGCCAGCAGCGTAGCTACACGGGAGGGCCAAGATACGCAGTATTTT
CASSVATREGQDTQYF
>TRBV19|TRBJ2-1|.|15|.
TGTGCCAGTAGTATGGCCGGAGCCTCCTACAATGAGCAGTTCTTC
CASSMAGASYNEQFF
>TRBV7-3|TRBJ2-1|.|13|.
TGTGCCAGCAGCTTAACAGGGGTGAATGAGCAGTTCTTC
CASSLTGVNEQFF
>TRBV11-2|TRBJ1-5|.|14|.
TGTGCCAGCAGCTTCGACAGGAGCAATCAGCCCCAGCATTTT
CASSFDRSNQPQHF
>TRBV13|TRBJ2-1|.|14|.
TGTGCCAGCAGCCAACCCCAGGGGATCGATGAGCAGTTCTTC
CASSQPQGIDEQFF
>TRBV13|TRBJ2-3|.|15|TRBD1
TGTGCCAGCAGCGTGGGGGGACAGGGCCCAGATACGCAGTATTTT
CASSVGGQGPDTQYF
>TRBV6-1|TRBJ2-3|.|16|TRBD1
TGTGCCAGCAGTGAAACAGAGACAGGGGGCACAGATACGCAGTATTTT
CASSETETGGTDTQYF
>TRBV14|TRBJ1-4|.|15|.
TGTGCCAGCAGCCCGCAGGGACACCGCCCGGAAAAACTGTTTTTT
CASSPQGHRPEKLFF
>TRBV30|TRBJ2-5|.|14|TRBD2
TGTGCCTGGAGTGAGGGACTAGCCCAAGAGACCCAGTACTTC
CAWSEGLAQETQYF
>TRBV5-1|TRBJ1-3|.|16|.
TGCGCCAGCAGCGCCGACGCGGGTTTAACTGGAAACACCATATATTTT
CASSADAGLTGNTIYF
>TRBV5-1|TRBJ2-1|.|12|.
TGCGCCAGCAGCTTGGCCGGAGGTGCGGAGTTCTTC
CASSLAGGAEFF
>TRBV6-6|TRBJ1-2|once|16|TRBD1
TGTGCCAGCAGTTACCTGAGTTCAGGGGGGAGCTATGGCTACACCTTC
CASSYLSSGGSYGYTF
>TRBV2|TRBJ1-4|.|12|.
TGTGCCACCCAAGCTTTACGCGAAAAACTGTTTTTT
CATQALREKLFF
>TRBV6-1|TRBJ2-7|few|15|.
TGTGCCAGCGGCGTCGGGCGGCGGGTCTCCTACGAGCAGTACTTC
CASGVGRRVSYEQYF
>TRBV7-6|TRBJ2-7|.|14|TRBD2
TGTGCCAGCAGCTTGACTAGCGGAGCGGGCGAGCAGTACTTC
CASSLTSGAGEQYF
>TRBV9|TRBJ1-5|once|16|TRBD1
TGTGCCAGCAGCGTGGGGACAGGGATGATCAATCAGCCCCAGCATTTT
CASSVGTGMINQPQHF
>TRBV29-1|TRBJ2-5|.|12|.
TGCAGCGTTGAAGATCTTGGCGAGACCCAGTACTTC
CSVEDLGETQYF
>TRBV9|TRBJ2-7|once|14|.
TGTGCCAGCAGCGCCTCAGACAGTTACTACGAGCAGTACTTC
CASSASDSYYEQYF
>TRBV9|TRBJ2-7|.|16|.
TGTGCCAGCAGCTCTTCGCTGACTAGAAACTCCTACGAGCAGTACTTC
CASSSSLTRNSYEQYF
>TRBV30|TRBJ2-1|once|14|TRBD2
TGTGCCTGGAGAGCAACTAGCGGATGGCGTGAGCAGTTCTTC
CAWRATSGWREQFF
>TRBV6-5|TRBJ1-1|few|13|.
TGTGCCAGCAGTTCCAGGTCAGTCGTTGCGGCTTTCTTT
CASSSRSVVAAFF
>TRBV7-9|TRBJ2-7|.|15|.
TGTGCCAGCAGCTCTCTCCGGGGGATCTCCTACGAGCAGTACTTC
CASSSLRGISYEQYF
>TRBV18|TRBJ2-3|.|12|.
TGTGCCAGCTCAACAAGCACAGATACGCAGTATTTT
CASSTSTDTQYF
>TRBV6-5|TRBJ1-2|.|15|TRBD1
TGTGCCAGCAGTTACGGGACAGGGCCTGGCTATGGCTACACCTTC
CASSYGTGPGYGYTF
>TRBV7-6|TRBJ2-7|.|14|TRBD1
TGTGCCAGCAGTTACCCGGGACAGGGCAACGAGCAGTACTTC
CASSYPGQGNEQYF
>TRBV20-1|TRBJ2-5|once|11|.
TGCAGTGCTAGCGGGCAAGAGACCCAGTACTTC
CSASGQETQYF
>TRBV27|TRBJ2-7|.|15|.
TGTGCCAGCATTACAAACAGGGAGAGTCCCTACGAGCAGTACTTC
CASITNRESPYEQYF
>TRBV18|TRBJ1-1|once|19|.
TGTGCCAGCTCACCACCGGGGCAGAACAGCGGGAGGAGTTACACTGAAGCTTTCTTT
CASSPPGQNSGRSYTEAFF
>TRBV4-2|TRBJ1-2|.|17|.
TGTGCCAGCAGCCAAGATATAAGGACAGCGTTTGCCTATGGCTACACCTTC
CASSQDIRTAFAYGYTF
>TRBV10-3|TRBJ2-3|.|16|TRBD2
TGTGCCATCAGTGAGATGACTAGCGGGAGGGCAGATACGCAGTATTTT
CAISEMTSGRADTQYF
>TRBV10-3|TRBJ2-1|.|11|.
TGTGCCATCAGTGGAGACAATGAGCAGTTCTTC
CAISGDNEQFF
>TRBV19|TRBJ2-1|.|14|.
TGTGCCAGTAGTATTGGGGGCGGCTCGGAGATTCGGTTCTTC
CASSIGGGSEIRFF
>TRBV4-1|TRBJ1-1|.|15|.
TGCGCCAGCAGCCAAGATTTTGGGGGCGCCACTGAAGCTTTCTTT
CASSQDFGGATEAFF
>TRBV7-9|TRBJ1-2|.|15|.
TGTGCCAGCAGCTTAGCGGTTGGGGGAGGGTATGGCTACACCTTC
CASSLAVGGGYGYTF